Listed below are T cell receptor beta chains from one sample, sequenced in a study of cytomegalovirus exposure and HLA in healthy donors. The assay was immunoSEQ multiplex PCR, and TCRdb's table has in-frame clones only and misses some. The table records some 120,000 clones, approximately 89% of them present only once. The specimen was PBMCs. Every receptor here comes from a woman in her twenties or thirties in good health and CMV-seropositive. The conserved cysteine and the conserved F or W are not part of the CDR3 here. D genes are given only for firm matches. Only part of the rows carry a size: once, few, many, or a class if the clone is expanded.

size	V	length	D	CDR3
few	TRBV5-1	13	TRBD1	ASSLEAGGLYEQY
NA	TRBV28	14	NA	ASSFTGQSTNEKLF
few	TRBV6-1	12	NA	ASSESPGLREQY
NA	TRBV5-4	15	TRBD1	ASSLEQGAAVHGELF
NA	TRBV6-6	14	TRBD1	ASSYSPTDRGKGYT
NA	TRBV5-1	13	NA	ASSLAPSGNTEAF
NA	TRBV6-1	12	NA	ASSSSGSGNTIY
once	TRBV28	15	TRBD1	ASSLSRGQGVAGELF
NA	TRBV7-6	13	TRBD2	ASSLGAGTRNEQF
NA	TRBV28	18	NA	ASSPPGRVLVGPTDSPLH
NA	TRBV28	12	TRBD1	AGQTGGPLNTIY
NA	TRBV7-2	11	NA	ASSPQGNYGYT
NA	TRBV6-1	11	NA	ASGEDASYEQY
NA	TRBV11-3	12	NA	ASSLMGAEYEQY
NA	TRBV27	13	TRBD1	ASSITGVSNQPQH
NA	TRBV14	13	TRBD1	ASSYRDRQRNEQF
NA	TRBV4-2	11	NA	ASSLGKYNEQF
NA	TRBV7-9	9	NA	ASSLSGELF
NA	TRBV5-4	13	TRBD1	ASRSSPDRDYEQY
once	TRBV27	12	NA	ASSLSQHNQPQH
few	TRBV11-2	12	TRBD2	ASSARRGNGELF
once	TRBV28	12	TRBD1	ASSFRDRTYEQY
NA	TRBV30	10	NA	AWTSGSNTIY
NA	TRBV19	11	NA	ASSFRGGYGYT
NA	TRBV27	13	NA	ASSSPGLRTDTQY
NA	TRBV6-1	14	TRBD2	ASSEIRLAGQLVQY
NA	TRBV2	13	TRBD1	ASSPLTGGNSPLH
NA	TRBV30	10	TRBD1	AWGQVNTEAF
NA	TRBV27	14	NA	ANSLNRQGVRNTIY
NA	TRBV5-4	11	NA	ASSLSQGDEQY